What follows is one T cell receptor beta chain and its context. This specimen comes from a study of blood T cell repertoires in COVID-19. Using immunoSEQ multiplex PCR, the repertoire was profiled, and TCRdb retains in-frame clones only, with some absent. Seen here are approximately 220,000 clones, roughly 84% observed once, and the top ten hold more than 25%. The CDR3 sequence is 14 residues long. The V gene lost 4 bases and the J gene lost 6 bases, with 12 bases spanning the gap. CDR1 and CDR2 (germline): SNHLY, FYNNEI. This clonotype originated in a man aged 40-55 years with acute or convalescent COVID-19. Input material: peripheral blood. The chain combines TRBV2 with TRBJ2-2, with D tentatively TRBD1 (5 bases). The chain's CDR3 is CASSGQLHAGELFF. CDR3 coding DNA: TGTGCCAGCAGTGGACAGCTCCACGCCGGGGAGCTGTTTTTT.